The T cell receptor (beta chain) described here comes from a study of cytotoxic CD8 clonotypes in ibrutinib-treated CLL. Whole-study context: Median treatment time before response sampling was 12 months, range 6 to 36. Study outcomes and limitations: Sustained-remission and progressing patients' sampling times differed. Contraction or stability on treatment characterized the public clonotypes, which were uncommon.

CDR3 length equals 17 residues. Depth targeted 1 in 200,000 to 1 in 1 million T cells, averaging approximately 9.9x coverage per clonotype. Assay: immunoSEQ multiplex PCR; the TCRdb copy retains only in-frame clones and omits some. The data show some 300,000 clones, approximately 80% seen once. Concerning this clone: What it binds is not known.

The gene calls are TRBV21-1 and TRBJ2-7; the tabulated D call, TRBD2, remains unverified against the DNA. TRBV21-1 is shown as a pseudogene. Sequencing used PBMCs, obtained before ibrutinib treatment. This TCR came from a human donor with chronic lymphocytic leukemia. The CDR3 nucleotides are TGTGCCAGCAGCAAAGCGTGCTCTAGCGGGCACTCCTACGAGCAGTACTTC. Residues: CASSKACSSGHSYEQYF.